Below are 24 T cell receptor beta chains sequenced from a single sample in a study of blood T cell repertoires in COVID-19. The repertoire was sequenced with immunoSEQ multiplex PCR; TCRdb's copy has only in-frame clones and lacks some. The data hold tens of thousands of clones, with around 90% observed a single time. The specimen sequenced was peripheral blood. Receptors originate from a human donor in a cohort sampled during active COVID-19.

V usage is TRBV19 and J usage is TRBJ2-7, with D perhaps matching TRBD2 (5 bases). Per germline, CDR1 LNHDA and CDR2 SQIVND (reference sequence). There are 18 residues in the CDR3. With 3 bases removed from V and 7 bases from J, the gap between germline ends came to 28 bases. The CDR3 DNA reads as TGTGCCAGTAGTATGGTGGGCGCAGCACGGGGAAGCTACGGGGAGCAGTACTTC. It yields the protein CASSMVGAARGSYGEQYF.

The V gene is TRBV28, the J gene TRBJ1-4, with 7 nucleotides matching TRBD1. CDR3 length: 14 residues. Germline CDR1 MDHEN, CDR2 SYDVKM. After removal of 6 bases from V and 8 bases from J, the junction contained 9 bases not matched to a gene. The CDR3 bases are TGTGCCAGCAGATCGACAGGGCTTGGAGAAAAACTGTTTTTT. This gives the protein CASRSTGLGEKLFF.

V gene TRBV15 combines with J gene TRBJ2-4; 9 nucleotides line up with TRBD2. The germline V gene has CDR1 LNHNV and CDR2 YYDKDF (reference sequence). The junction had 13 bases not matched to a gene; V was cut back by 4 bases and J by 0 bases. The CDR3 has 19 amino acids. CDR3 sequence reads: CATSTLAGEGELAKNIQYF. The CDR3 nucleotides read TGTGCCACCAGCACCTTAGCGGGAGAGGGGGAACTAGCCAAAAACATTCAGTACTTC.

The CDR3 loop reads CASSLALQGGHRPRETQYF. The CDR3 nucleotides are TGCGCCAGCAGCTTGGCCCTCCAGGGGGGACACCGGCCAAGGGAGACCCAGTACTTC. The rearrangement links TRBV5-1 to TRBJ2-5; a possible D gene is TRBD1 (7 bases). The CDR3 length is 19 residues. V gave up 0 bases and J gave up 5 bases, with 26 bases separating them. CDR1 and CDR2 from the germline V gene are SGHRS and YFSETQ.

The chain has TRBV15 and TRBJ2-3; no definite D call. Germline assignment: CDR1 LNHNV and CDR2 YYDKDF (reference sequence). V was pared by 0 bases and J by 4 bases, with 5 bases between. The CDR3 runs to 13 residues. The CDR3 region is CATSRDIADTQYF. CDR3 sequence (DNA): TGTGCCACCAGCAGAGACATTGCAGATACGCAGTATTTT.

This chain uses TRBV2 with TRBJ1-5; no reliable D call. Per the germline V gene, CDR1 is SNHLY and CDR2 is FYNNEI. V was pared by 1 base and J by 8 bases, with 12 bases between. The CDR3 loop spans 14 amino acids. CDR3 protein: CASSEDRGSEPQHF. In DNA, the CDR3 is TGTGCCAGCAGTGAAGATCGTGGGAGTGAGCCCCAGCATTTT.

The V and J genes are TRBV30 and TRBJ1-6; possibly TRBD1 for D (5 bases). The V gene lost 0 bases and the J gene lost 9 bases, with 12 bases spanning the gap. The CDR3 totals 14 residues. Germline values: CDR1 GTSNPN, CDR2 SVGIG (reference sequence). The CDR3 spells CAWSVLGGASPLHF. DNA of the CDR3: TGTGCCTGGAGTGTACTCGGGGGTGCTTCACCCCTCCACTTT.

The CDR3: CSVIYTGQGTYEQYF. The CDR3 bases are TGCAGCGTAATATATACGGGACAGGGCACCTACGAGCAGTACTTC. The V and J genes are TRBV29-1 and TRBJ2-7; 9 nucleotides line up with TRBD1. CDR3 size: 15 residues. Germline CDR1 and CDR2: SQVTM and ANQGSEA. The J segment lost 2 bases and the V segment lost 6 bases, leaving 11 bases of the junction unmatched.

CDR3 DNA: TGTGCCAGCTCGCCAAATAGCGGGGTAGCCAAAAACATTCAGTACTTC. The encoded protein is CASSPNSGVAKNIQYF. This sequence joins TRBV18 and TRBJ2-4; TRBD2 matches at 8 bases. The ends lost 6 bases at V and 0 bases at J; junction bases unmatched: 7. Germline V lookup: CDR1 KGHSH, CDR2 LQKENI. This CDR3 is built from 16 residues. The whole variable domain, filled in from reference TRBV18 and TRBJ2-4, reads NAGVMQNPRHLVRRRGQEARLRCSPMKGHSHVYWYRQLPEEGLKFMVYLQKENIIDESGMPKERFSAEFPKEGPSILRIQQVVRGDSAAYFCASSPNSGVAKNIQYFGAGTRLSVL.

The gene calls are TRBV3-1 (or the pseudogene TRBV3-2) and TRBJ2-1, with 8 bases aligning to TRBD1. Germline CDR1 and CDR2: LGHDT and YNNKEL (reference sequence). This CDR3 spans 15 amino acids. With V trimmed by 2 bases and J by 4 bases, 4 bases remained unmatched. The CDR3 region is CASSQPGQGYNEQFF. CDR3 coding DNA: TGTGCCAGCAGCCAACCCGGACAGGGATACAATGAGCAGTTCTTC.

This chain connects TRBV12-3 or TRBV12-4 to TRBJ1-2; D not certain. The CDR3 loop spans 13 amino acids. Trimming pared 5 bases from V and 4 bases from J, leaving 11 bases between. In DNA, the CDR3 is TGTGCCAGCAGTCTCGAGATCGGCTATGGCTACACCTTC. It encodes CASSLEIGYGYTF.

V usage is TRBV5-6 and J usage is TRBJ2-1; possible D gene TRBD2, 6 bases. V lost 1 base, J lost 1 base, and 21 bases lay in between. The CDR3 length is 19 residues. Per germline, CDR1 SGHDT and CDR2 YYEEEE. The CDR3 loop reads CASSLRDFPLGKSYNEQFF. As DNA, the CDR3 is TGTGCCAGCAGCTTGAGGGACTTTCCTTTAGGCAAATCCTACAATGAGCAGTTCTTC.

The DNA for the CDR3 is TGTGCCAGTAGTATGATTCGGCAGGGATCGAACGAGCAGTACTTC. It translates to CASSMIRQGSNEQYF. The chain couples TRBV19 to TRBJ2-7, with D tentatively TRBD1 (5 bases). V lost 3 bases to trimming and J lost 5 bases, with 17 bases between them. This CDR3 has 15 residues. The germline gives CDR1 LNHDA, CDR2 SQIVND (reference sequence).

The CDR3 DNA follows: TGTGCCAGCAGCTTAGATCAGGAAGGGGCTGGGTTCGAGCAGTACTTC. It yields the protein CASSLDQEGAGFEQYF. The rearrangement joins TRBV7-6 to TRBJ2-7; perhaps TRBD1 as D (5 bases). This CDR3 has 16 amino acids. The ends were cut back, 1 base at V and 6 bases at J, with 19 bases in the middle. CDR1 is SGHVS and CDR2 is FNYEAQ in the germline V gene.

The gene calls are TRBV6-1 and TRBJ2-7, with a weak D call TRBD2 (6 bases). With 1 base removed from V and 2 bases from J, the gap between germline ends came to 15 bases. This CDR3 spans 16 amino acids. The V gene's germline CDR1 is MNHNS and CDR2 SASEGT. The CDR3 sequence: CASSEGGLQLPYEQYF. The CDR3 DNA reads as TGTGCCAGCAGTGAAGGGGGACTTCAACTTCCCTACGAGCAGTACTTC.

The chain is built from TRBV2 and TRBJ1-1, with D unresolved. The CDR3 has 12 amino acids. V lost 10 bases to trimming and J lost 4 bases, with 13 bases between them. CDR1 and CDR2 from the germline V gene are SNHLY and FYNNEI. The CDR3 region has the DNA TGTGCCACCACCGGGGTTGGCACTGAAGCTTTCTTT. Translation gives CATTGVGTEAFF.

This chain joins TRBV9 and TRBJ2-6, with D tentatively TRBD1 (5 bases). This CDR3 spans 15 amino acids. V was clipped by 3 bases and J by 0 bases, with 7 bases between them. Germline CDR1 reads SGDLS; CDR2 reads YYNGEE. Here the CDR3 reads CASSAGHSGANVLTF. The CDR3 nucleotides are TGTGCCAGCAGCGCCGGACACTCTGGGGCCAACGTCCTGACTTTC.

The CDR3, as DNA: TGTGCCTGGAGTGCCTCCCTAGCGGGAGGGGAGGGGGAGACCCAGTACTTC. It is translated as CAWSASLAGGEGETQYF. This rearrangement joins TRBV30 to TRBJ2-5, with 12 positions matching TRBD2. V gave up 1 base and J gave up 5 bases; unmatched junction bases: 11. The CDR3 is 17 amino acids. Germline CDR1 GTSNPN, CDR2 SVGIG (reference sequence). The full variable domain, completed using reference TRBV30 and TRBJ2-5, is SQTIHQWPATLVQPVGSPLSLECTVEGTSNPNLYWYRQAAGRGLQLLFYSVGIGQISSEVPQNLSASRPQDRQFILSSKKLLLSDSGFYLCAWSASLAGGEGETQYFGPGTRLLVL.

The rearrangement uses TRBV10-2 and TRBJ1-2, with D perhaps TRBD1 (5 bases). V shed 6 bases and J shed 2 bases, with 16 bases lying between them. Germline V gene lookup returns CDR1 WSHSY and CDR2 SAAADI. The length of the CDR3 is 15 residues. The CDR3 bases are TGCGCCAGCAGGGGGACGGGGGGAGGAAACTATGGCTACACCTTC. Amino acids: CASRGTGGGNYGYTF.

This sequence joins TRBV19 and TRBJ1-5; D is uncertain. CDR3 length: 17 residues. V lost 5 bases to trimming and J lost 2 bases, with 19 bases between them. Per the germline V gene, CDR1 is LNHDA and CDR2 is SQIVND (reference sequence). The CDR3, as DNA: TGTGCCAGTAGTCCCCGAACCGGGATAGGCGGCAATCAGCCCCAGCATTTT. It codes for CASSPRTGIGGNQPQHF.

The V gene is TRBV6-6, the J gene TRBJ2-7; the match to TRBD1 covers 10 bases. The CDR3 consists of 15 residues. Germline CDR1 and CDR2: MNHNY and SVGAGI (reference sequence). V lost 4 bases and J lost 2; bases outside the gene matches: 5. This chain's CDR3 is CASSSVDRGPYEQYF. In nucleotides, the CDR3 is TGTGCCAGCAGTTCCGTTGACAGGGGGCCCTACGAGCAGTACTTC.

In this sample, this clone turned up once. The chain is built from TRBV19 and TRBJ1-5; TRBD1 might be the D (6 bases). Deletions cut 3 bases from V and 4 bases from J, with 19 bases between. The CDR3 is 17 residues long. Germline V gene lookup returns CDR1 LNHDA and CDR2 SQIVND (reference sequence). The CDR3 sequence: CASSMMGRGFGNQPQHF. The CDR3 region has the DNA TGTGCCAGTAGTATGATGGGAAGGGGGTTTGGTAATCAGCCCCAGCATTTT.

This chain joins TRBV28 and TRBJ2-3; possible D gene TRBD2, 5 bases. Deletions cut 7 bases from V and 3 bases from J, with 5 bases between. CDR3 length: 11 residues. The V gene's germline CDR1 is MDHEN and CDR2 SYDVKM. CDR3 sequence: CASTGTDTQYF. Here the CDR3 DNA reads TGTGCCAGCACGGGGACAGATACGCAGTATTTT.

This sequence joins TRBV7-3 and TRBJ2-1; TRBD1 agrees at 7 bases. This CDR3 contains 13 residues. J gave up 9 bases and V 2 bases, and 4 bases lay outside the gene matches. Looked up from germline, CDR1 is SGHTA and CDR2 is FQGTGA. The CDR3 DNA follows: TGTGCCAGCAGCTTATCGACAGGGAGTGAGCAGTTCTTC. It translates to CASSLSTGSEQFF.